The TCR beta chain described here comes from a study of neoadjuvant nivolumab and ipilimumab in lung cancer. The wider study: Nivolumab 3 mg/kg was given days 1, 15 and 29, plus ipilimumab 1 mg/kg day 1 in combination.

Note on this clone: Its antigen is currently unknown.

Whole-study results and caveats: Pretherapy blood TCR richness correlated positively with resected tumor richness. Compared with tumor-adjacent uninvolved lung, resected tumors showed greater richness and clonality.

CDR1 is LNHDA, CDR2 SQIVND, per germline (reference sequence). This CDR3 contains 16 residues. The ends lost 4 bases at V and 6 bases at J; junction bases unmatched: 6. Method: immunoSEQ multiplex PCR; TCRdb's copy keeps in-frame clones and lacks some. Here the sample spans roughly 13,000 clones, approximately 96% being singletons. Sequenced material: peripheral blood, taken after neoadjuvant nivolumab, alone or with ipilimumab, at or shortly before surgery. The chain has TRBV19 and TRBJ2-3; TRBD2 matches 14 bases. The sequence came from an adult with non-small cell lung cancer. CDR3 DNA sequence: TGTGCCAGTAGTACGGGACTAGCGGGAGACTCCGATACGCAGTATTTT. It encodes CASSTGLAGDSDTQYF.